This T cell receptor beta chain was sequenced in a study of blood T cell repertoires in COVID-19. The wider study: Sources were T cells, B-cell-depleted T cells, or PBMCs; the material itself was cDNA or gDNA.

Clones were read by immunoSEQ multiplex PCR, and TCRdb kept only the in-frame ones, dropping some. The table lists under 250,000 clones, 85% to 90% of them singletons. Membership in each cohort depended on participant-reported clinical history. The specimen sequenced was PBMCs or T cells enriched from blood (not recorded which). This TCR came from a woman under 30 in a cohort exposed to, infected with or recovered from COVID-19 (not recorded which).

The CDR3 coding sequence is TGTGCCACCAGTGATCCCAGCTCTGGAAACACCATATATTTT. Translation gives CATSDPSSGNTIYF. The genes are TRBV24-1 and TRBJ1-3, with D uncertain. The CDR3 runs to 14 residues. Germline-derived CDR1 and CDR2 are KGHDR and SFDVKD. Trimming pared 3 bases from V and 0 bases from J, leaving 5 bases between.